Listed below are T cell receptor beta chains from one sample, sequenced in a study of T cells after yellow fever vaccination. TCRdb analysed the 5' RACE reads with MiXCR anew, one entry per CDR3 protein. The sample consists of 510,000 or so distinct CDR3 sequences, about 19% of them appearing once. The sample here was PBMCs, taken 15 days after the yellow fever booster vaccination. The receptors come from a man aged 25-45 years who received the YFV17D yellow fever vaccine. Each CDR3 is given with its conserved first and last residue. A D gene is named only where the DNA matches it firmly. Clone size appears in some rows only: once, few, many, or a class for an expanded clone.

.	13	TRBV2	TRBJ2-7	.	CASSERVDYEQYF	TGTGCCAGCAGTGAAAGGGTGGACTACGAGCAGTACTTC
TRBD2	14	TRBV10-3	TRBJ2-7	few	CAISGTSGPYEQYF	TGTGCCATCAGTGGGACTAGCGGACCCTACGAGCAGTACTTC
TRBD1	13	TRBV20-1	TRBJ2-7	.	CSASQGADYEQYF	TGCAGTGCTAGCCAGGGGGCAGACTACGAGCAGTACTTC
TRBD1	15	TRBV30	TRBJ2-7	.	CAWSGGQGSTYEQYF	TGTGCCTGGAGTGGGGGACAGGGGTCCACCTACGAGCAGTACTTC
.	12	TRBV15	TRBJ2-1	few	CATSLPDNEQFF	TGTGCCACCAGCCTGCCAGACAATGAGCAGTTCTTC
.	11	TRBV12-3/TRBV12-4	TRBJ1-1	few	CASSFRGRAFF	TGTGCCAGCAGTTTCAGAGGGAGAGCTTTCTTT
.	12	TRBV7-2	TRBJ2-1	.	CASTPRLREQFF	TGTGCCAGCACCCCGCGCCTCCGGGAGCAGTTCTTC
TRBD2	12	TRBV10-2	TRBJ2-1	.	CASSEELAGAFF	TGCGCCAGCAGTGAGGAATTAGCGGGTGCGTTCTTC
TRBD2	15	TRBV4-3	TRBJ2-5	.	CASSQDLPSGETQYF	TGCGCCAGCAGCCAAGATCTACCTAGCGGAGAGACCCAGTACTTC
.	14	TRBV6-5	TRBJ1-5	.	CASSHSNSNQPQHF	TGTGCCAGCAGCCACTCTAATAGCAATCAGCCCCAGCATTTT
.	14	TRBV7-2	TRBJ1-5	.	CASSLSSDNQPQQF	TGTGCCAGTAGCTTATCCAGCGACAATCAGCCCCAGCAATTT
.	13	TRBV18	TRBJ1-2	.	CASSLVSDGGYTF	TGTGCCAGCTCCCTCGTTTCGGATGGTGGCTACACCTTC
TRBD2	15	TRBV3-1	TRBJ2-3	.	CASSQSRTSGDTQYF	TGTGCCAGCAGCCAAAGCAGGACTAGCGGAGATACGCAGTATTTT
.	14	TRBV20-1	TRBJ2-7	.	CSARDGLNAYEQYF	TGCAGTGCTAGAGATGGATTGAACGCCTACGAGCAGTACTTC
.	15	TRBV4-3	TRBJ2-3	few	CASSQASRLGDTQYF	TGCGCCAGCAGCCAAGCCTCAAGACTGGGGGATACGCAGTATTTT
TRBD1	14	TRBV7-2	TRBJ1-6	.	CASSWTGANSPLHF	TGTGCCAGCAGCTGGACAGGGGCCAATTCACCCCTCCACTTT
.	17	TRBV6-2/TRBV6-3	TRBJ2-7	.	CASSYSSGGGFNYEQYF	TGTGCCAGCAGTTACTCTAGCGGAGGGGGCTTCAACTACGAGCAGTACTTC
.	15	TRBV7-2	TRBJ2-7	few	CASSLGGLSRYEQYF	TGTGCCAGCAGCTTAGGGGGACTCTCCCGCTACGAGCAGTACTTC
.	13	TRBV6-1	TRBJ2-7	few	CASSDLGHGGQYF	TGTGCCAGCAGTGACCTCGGGCACGGCGGGCAGTACTTC
.	14	TRBV25-1	TRBJ1-1	many	CASSDQGMNTEAFF	TGTGCCAGCAGCGATCAGGGTATGAACACTGAAGCTTTCTTT
.	12	TRBV12-3/TRBV12-4	TRBJ2-1	many	CASSFPGNEQFF	TGTGCCAGCAGTTTCCCTGGGAATGAGCAGTTCTTC
TRBD1	14	TRBV5-1	TRBJ1-6	.	CASSLRQGDSPLHF	TGCGCCAGCAGCTTGCGGCAGGGGGATTCACCCCTCCACTTT
TRBD2	16	TRBV5-1	TRBJ2-5	.	CASSLNGLAGAETQYF	TGCGCCAGCAGCTTGAATGGGCTAGCGGGAGCGGAGACCCAGTACTTC
TRBD2	17	TRBV15	TRBJ2-2	.	CATSTIGTSGSSGELFF	TGTGCCACCAGCACAATCGGGACTAGCGGGAGTTCCGGGGAGCTGTTTTTT
.	13	TRBV29-1	TRBJ1-1	.	CSVVGPMNTEAFF	TGCAGCGTTGTGGGTCCCATGAACACTGAAGCTTTCTTT
.	15	TRBV5-5	TRBJ1-4	few	CASSYIGSPNEKLFF	TGTGCCAGCAGCTACATCGGGAGTCCTAATGAAAAACTGTTTTTT
.	15	TRBV20-1	TRBJ1-5	few	CSARVGAGGNQPQHF	TGCAGTGCTAGAGTGGGGGCCGGTGGCAATCAGCCCCAGCATTTT
.	15	TRBV4-3	TRBJ2-3	.	CASSQVGAGPDTQYF	TGCGCCAGCAGCCAAGTGGGGGCTGGGCCAGATACGCAGTATTTT
.	13	TRBV12-3/TRBV12-4	TRBJ2-5	.	CASSAPGKETQYF	TGTGCCAGCAGCGCTCCGGGGAAAGAGACCCAGTACTTC